This T cell receptor (beta chain) is drawn from a study of OX40 agonist ivuxolimab in advanced cancers. Study-wide context: Patients were treated with ivuxolimab, an agonistic anti-OX40 (CD134) antibody. Averaging roughly 60 years in age, with a range of about 23 to 80, the cohort was around 83% male.

V shed 1 base and J shed 8 bases, with 17 bases lying between them. CDR3 length: 15 amino acids. Germline loops: CDR1 SGHDN, CDR2 FVKESK. Assay used: immunoSEQ multiplex PCR; TCRdb lists only in-frame clones, some missing. The data show about 7,300 clones, roughly 80% seen once. This TCR came from an adult with an advanced solid tumor such as melanoma, head and neck, liver or kidney cancer. The starting material was CD4+ or CD8+ T cells sorted from blood, obtained in a trial of the OX40 agonist ivuxolimab. The chain carries TRBV14 and TRBJ1-2, with D perhaps TRBD1 (6 bases). DNA of the CDR3: TGTGCCAGCAGCCAAGGGGGGCCGACCTTTGGGGGCTACACCTTC. It yields the protein CASSQGGPTFGGYTF.